Below, one TCR beta chain is given with its context. This sample was included in a study of cytomegalovirus exposure and HLA in healthy donors. Primers: 60 Vbeta forward and 13 Jbeta reverse. Measured with immunoSEQ multiplex PCR; TCRdb has only the in-frame clones, and not every one. The sample has about 95,000 clones, roughly 79% seen once. V gave up 0 bases and J gave up 5 bases; unmatched junction bases: 7. CDR3 length: 17 residues. Germline loops: CDR1 LGHNA, CDR2 YSLEER. The rearrangement uses TRBV4-3 and TRBJ2-1; TRBD2 agrees at 10 bases. The TCR sequence derives from a woman between 35 and 50 years old in good health and CMV-seronegative. The material sequenced was PBMCs. CDR3 bases: TGCGCCAGCAGCCAAGAGATCAGCGGGGGGGCTCACAATGAGCAGTTCTTC. This encodes CASSQEISGGAHNEQFF.